A selection of T cell receptor beta chains follows, all from one sample in a study of quantifying T cell responses using KT2 cells. TCRdb processed the UMI-ligation and nested PCR reads anew with MiXCR; each CDR3 protein has one entry. The table shows about 30,000 distinct CDR3 sequences, with 7.3% occurring only once. The specimen sequenced was PBMCs spiked with cells of the T cell clone KT2. The origin of the receptors is a human donor. CDR3s include the opening cysteine and the closing phenylalanine or tryptophan. A D gene is named only where the DNA matches it firmly. Some rows have no size entry. The others give once, few or many, or a class for an expanded clone.

>14|TRBV11-3|TRBD2|TRBJ2-1|many
CASSHPSGSREQFF
TGTGCCAGCAGCCATCCGAGCGGGAGTCGGGAGCAGTTCTTC
>13|TRBV2|-|TRBJ2-3|-
CASSDRGTDTQYF
TGTGCCAGCAGTGACAGGGGAACAGATACGCAGTATTTT
>13|TRBV29-1|-|TRBJ2-7|few
CSVEAETSLEQYF
TGCAGCGTTGAAGCTGAGACTAGTCTCGAGCAGTACTTC
>21|TRBV7-2|TRBD2|TRBJ2-7|few
CASSLVGGGGLAGGPSYEQYF
TGTGCCAGCAGCTTAGTCGGGGGGGGGGGACTAGCGGGAGGTCCCTCCTACGAGCAGTACTTC
>15|TRBV20-1|TRBD1|TRBJ1-4|many
CSARDERGPPDELFF
TGCAGTGCTAGAGATGAGAGGGGGCCACCCGACGAACTGTTTTTT
>11|TRBV2|-|TRBJ2-5|few
CASRELETQYF
TGTGCCAGCAGGGAACTAGAGACCCAGTACTTC
>13|TRBV11-2|-|TRBJ2-7|few
CASSYAGGPEQYF
TGTGCCAGCAGCTACGCCGGGGGACCGGAGCAGTACTTC
>16|TRBV13|TRBD1|TRBJ2-7|few
CASSDALDRGSYEQYF
TGTGCCAGCAGTGATGCCCTCGACAGGGGCTCCTACGAGCAGTACTTC
>15|TRBV4-3|-|TRBJ2-7|-
CASSQSSVSSYEQYF
TGCGCCAGCAGCCAGAGCAGTGTAAGCTCCTACGAGCAGTACTTC
>16|TRBV11-2|TRBD1|TRBJ2-4|few
CASSLGTGLAKNIQYF
TGTGCCAGCAGCTTAGGGACAGGGCTAGCCAAAAACATTCAGTACTTC
>14|TRBV2|-|TRBJ1-5|many
CASSDLDLNQPQHF
TGTGCCAGCAGCGACCTAGACCTTAATCAGCCCCAGCATTTT
>15|TRBV3-1|-|TRBJ1-2|many
CASSHSGIHNYGYTF
TGTGCCAGCAGCCACTCCGGAATCCACAACTATGGCTACACCTTC
>15|TRBV6-5|TRBD2|TRBJ2-3|-
CASSYRSGGEDTQYF
TGTGCCAGCAGTTACCGTAGCGGGGGGGAAGATACGCAGTATTTT
>14|TRBV5-1|-|TRBJ1-4|many
CASSLAATNEKLFF
TGCGCCAGCAGCTTGGCTGCAACTAATGAAAAACTGTTTTTT
>14|TRBV27|-|TRBJ2-7|-
CASSPRDSLYEQYF
TGTGCCAGCAGTCCACGGGACTCCCTCTACGAGCAGTACTTC
>16|TRBV18|TRBD2|TRBJ2-1|-
CASSPPGTSPYNEQFF
TGTGCCAGCTCACCCCCCGGGACTAGCCCCTACAATGAGCAGTTCTTC